Listed here are 17 T cell receptor beta chains from one sample, sequenced in a study of T-cell reconstitution after alpha-beta-depleted transplantation in children. As it was prepared, the TCRbeta library received unique molecular identifiers. From the PCR reads, TCRdb called clonotypes with MiXCR, one entry per CDR3 protein. The sample contains about 610,000 distinct CDR3 sequences, under 12% of which appear only once. Sequencing used PBMCs from the stem cell graft donor, obtained from the stem cell graft. These receptors all come from a human donor who donated a stem cell graft to a child with acute myeloid leukemia.

This clonotype was counted many times. V and J are TRBV29-1 and TRBJ2-7, with D possibly TRBD2 on 6 matching bases. The germline V gene encodes CDR1 SQVTM and CDR2 ANQGSEA. The CDR3 consists of 15 residues. DNA of the CDR3: TGCAGTGCCCGGGGGTCCAGGGTTTCCACGGGCGAGCAGTACTTC. Translating gives CSARGSRVSTGEQYF.

The rearrangement joins TRBV7-2 to TRBJ2-1; possible D gene TRBD2, 6 bases. Germline CDR1 reads SGHTA; CDR2 reads FQGNSA. This CDR3 is 14 amino acids long. V was pared by 4 bases and J by 6 bases, with 13 bases between. The CDR3 reads CASSWDWGSNEQFF. The CDR3 DNA reads as TGTGCCAGCAGCTGGGACTGGGGATCCAATGAGCAGTTCTTC.

The V and J genes are TRBV28 and TRBJ2-7; TRBD2 matches at 14 bases. The CDR3 extends over 15 amino acids. V trimming: 6 bases; J trimming: 5 bases; junction bases outside the gene matches: 6. Germline CDR1 MDHEN, CDR2 SYDVKM. Here the CDR3 DNA reads TGTGCCAGCAGCCGCGGGACTAGCGGGAGCGACGAGCAGTACTTC. It yields the protein CASSRGTSGSDEQYF.

As concerns this clonotype: This sequence may be a read error, since a much larger clone differs from it by one base. The V call is TRBV6-1, the J call TRBJ2-1; 15 nucleotides match TRBD2. After removal of 7 bases from V and 7 bases from J, the junction contained 5 bases not matched to a gene. CDR1 MNHNS and CDR2 SASEGT come from the germline V gene. This CDR3 has 15 amino acids. CDR3 protein: CASTSGTSGRNEQFF. CDR3 nucleotides: TGTGCCAGCACCTCCGGGACTAGCGGGAGGAATGAGCAGTTCTTC.

The chain employs TRBV7-2 and TRBJ2-7; the D gene is possibly TRBD1 (6 bases). Germline V gene lookup returns CDR1 SGHTA and CDR2 FQGNSA. Trimming cost V 4 bases and J 4 bases, with 23 bases left between them. The CDR3 totals 17 residues. CDR3 in amino acids: CASSSAGAGAPWYEQYF. CDR3 bases: TGTGCCAGCAGCTCGGCAGGGGCCGGCGCACCTTGGTACGAGCAGTACTTC.

In its sample, this clonotype was seen many times. The CDR3 region has the DNA TGCGCCAGCAGCCAAGATCGGGGGGAAGGCTATGGCTACACCTTC. Protein product: CASSQDRGEGYGYTF. The chain is built from TRBV4-1 and TRBJ1-2, with a possible D match to TRBD1 (5 bases). Trimming cost V 0 bases and J 4 bases, with 12 bases left between them. The CDR3 has 15 residues. Germline V CDR1 and CDR2: MGHRA, YSYEKL.

The genes are TRBV6-2 or TRBV6-3 and TRBJ2-7, with 12 nucleotides matching TRBD1. This CDR3 region has 14 residues. Unmatched junction bases numbered 4, after V lost 5 bases and J lost 5 bases. Per the germline V gene, CDR1 is MNHEY and CDR2 is SVGEGT. The DNA for the CDR3 is TGTGCCAGCAGTGCCGGGACAGGGGGCGACGAGCAGTACTTC. It translates to CASSAGTGGDEQYF.

The chain has TRBV30 and TRBJ2-1, with TRBD2 matching 9 bases. Germline CDR1 reads GTSNPN; CDR2 reads SVGIG (reference sequence). CDR3 size: 15 residues. Unmatched junction bases numbered 5, after V lost 0 bases and J lost 5 bases. CDR3 DNA: TGTGCCTGGAGTGTAAGGGCTAGCGGGAACAATGAGCAGTTCTTC. It encodes CAWSVRASGNNEQFF.

The V and J genes are TRBV20-1 and TRBJ2-1; 8 bases are shared with TRBD2. The CDR3 has 13 residues. Germline loops: CDR1 DFQATT, CDR2 SNEGSKA (reference sequence). With V trimmed by 7 bases and J by 4 bases, 6 bases remained unmatched. The CDR3 coding sequence is TGCAGTGGGACGCGGGAGGTATACAATGAGCAGTTCTTC. It yields the protein CSGTREVYNEQFF.

This chain links TRBV19 with TRBJ1-3, with D uncertain. The germline V and J ends were trimmed by 9 bases and 4 bases, with 19 bases remaining between them. This CDR3 has 15 amino acids. Looked up from germline, CDR1 is LNHDA and CDR2 is SQIVND (reference sequence). CDR3 loop: CASTLWSGQGNTIYF. Here the CDR3 DNA reads TGTGCCAGCACCCTATGGTCGGGCCAAGGAAACACCATATATTTT.

J is TRBJ1-4 and V is TRBV5-5, with D hard to call. The length of the CDR3 is 15 residues. Trimming took 4 bases from V and 8 from J, leaving 18 bases between them. From germline, CDR1 is SGHKS and CDR2 YYEKEE (reference sequence). The CDR3 DNA reads TGTGCCAGCAGCCTGGGCTCAGCTTCTTTGGAAAAACTGTTTTTT. It specifies CASSLGSASLEKLFF.

V gene TRBV7-8 combines with J gene TRBJ2-3; 7 bases line up with TRBD2. The CDR3 runs 14 residues. With V trimmed by 8 bases and J by 4 bases, 9 bases remained unmatched. The V gene's germline CDR1 is SGHVS and CDR2 FQNEAQ. The CDR3 loop reads CASRQAGRSDTQYF. The CDR3 nucleotides read TGTGCCAGCCGCCAGGCCGGGAGGTCAGATACGCAGTATTTT.

The chain employs TRBV12-3 or TRBV12-4 and TRBJ2-4, with TRBD2 identical over 10 bases. The junction had 6 bases not matched to a gene; V was cut back by 6 bases and J by 7 bases. The CDR3 sequence is 14 residues long. In DNA form, the CDR3 reads TGTGCCAGCAGCCCCACTAGCGGGATCAACATTCAGTACTTC. This sequence encodes CASSPTSGINIQYF.

This clonotype was counted between two and nine times. The chain couples TRBV9 to TRBJ2-7; tentatively, D is TRBD1 or TRBD2 (5 bases each). CDR1 SGDLS and CDR2 YYNGEE come from the germline V gene. There are 14 residues in the CDR3. V shed 1 base and J shed 12 bases, with 20 bases lying between them. The DNA for the CDR3 is TGTGCCAGCAGCGTAAGTAACCGAGAGGGGAGTCTGTACTTC. It translates to CASSVSNREGSLYF.

The CDR3 bases are TGTGCCAGCAGTTTATTGGTCGGGGACGAGCAGTACTTC. This sequence encodes CASSLLVGDEQYF. The chain couples TRBV12-3 or TRBV12-4 to TRBJ2-7, with D possibly being TRBD2 (5 bases). The length of the CDR3 is 13 residues. V lost 2 bases and J 5 bases, leaving 10 bases between the germline ends.

This rearrangement joins TRBV5-6 to TRBJ2-2; D is unclear. Germline lookup yields CDR1 SGHDT and CDR2 YYEEEE. V was pared by 1 base and J by 4 bases, with 5 bases between. This CDR3 has 13 amino acids. CDR3 protein: CASSLQFTGELFF. Written as DNA, the CDR3 is TGTGCCAGCAGCTTGCAGTTCACCGGGGAGCTGTTTTTT.

This clonotype was counted a few times. The V call is TRBV15, the J call TRBJ2-6; 9 nucleotides align to TRBD1. The CDR3 loop spans 19 amino acids. Trimming at V came to 0 bases and at J to 0 bases, leaving 6 bases not matched to a gene. CDR1 and CDR2 from the germline V gene are LNHNV and YYDKDF (reference sequence). CDR3 sequence: CATSRDRTGQGSGANVLTF. DNA of the CDR3: TGTGCCACCAGCAGAGATCGTACGGGACAGGGCTCTGGGGCCAACGTCCTGACTTTC.